Shown below are 6 T cell receptor beta chains from a single sample sequenced in a study of cytomegalovirus exposure and HLA in healthy donors. PCR was performed using 60 Vbeta and 13 Jbeta primers. The data were produced by immunoSEQ multiplex PCR, yet TCRdb's version contains in-frame clones alone and is incomplete. The sample yields under 250,000 clones, about 80% seen once. The sample consisted of PBMCs. The receptors were sampled from a man between 18 and 35 years old in good health and CMV-seronegative.

This sequence joins TRBV11-3 and TRBJ2-6, with a weak D call TRBD2 (5 bases). The CDR3 is 15 residues long. V was trimmed by 3 bases and J by 4 bases, leaving 10 bases between them. The germline CDR1 and CDR2 sequences are SGHNT and YENEEA. CDR3 DNA sequence: TGTGCCAGCAGCTTGGGCTCGGGAGGGGCCAACGTCCTGACTTTC. Translated, it gives CASSLGSGGANVLTF.

The chain employs TRBV7-2 and TRBJ2-2; D ambiguous. The V end was cut by 1 base, the J end by 7 bases, with 13 bases between. The CDR3 is made up of 15 amino acids. Germline V lookup: CDR1 SGHTA, CDR2 FQGNSA. CDR3 residues: CASSLVSVAGGELFF. The CDR3 coding sequence is TGTGCCAGCAGCTTAGTGTCCGTCGCCGGCGGGGAGCTGTTTTTT.

This clone was recorded a few times. This sequence joins TRBV6-1 and TRBJ1-2, with D unclear. Trimming stripped 3 bases from V and 3 bases from J, with 14 bases between. The CDR3 covers 15 residues. CDR1 MNHNS and CDR2 SASEGT come from the germline V gene. In nucleotides, the CDR3 is TGTGCCAGCAGTGACCCATCGACCGGAGACTATGGCTACACCTTC. This encodes CASSDPSTGDYGYTF.

V gene TRBV6-5 combines with J gene TRBJ1-1, with D tentatively TRBD1 (5 bases). The germline CDR1 and CDR2 sequences are MNHEY and SVGAGI. This CDR3 has 15 amino acids. V was pared by 0 bases and J by 0 bases, with 8 bases between. In DNA form, the CDR3 reads TGTGCCAGCAGTTACTCCCAAGGGGTGAACACTGAAGCTTTCTTT. Residues: CASSYSQGVNTEAFF.

The genes are TRBV5-1 and TRBJ1-1; D not resolved. Deletions cut 0 bases from V and 1 base from J, with 10 bases between. This CDR3 has 15 residues. Germline V CDR1 and CDR2: SGHRS, YFSETQ. The CDR3 spells CASSLVPQENTEAFF. The DNA for the CDR3 is TGCGCCAGCAGCTTGGTTCCCCAGGAGAACACTGAAGCTTTCTTT.

The chain uses TRBV18 and TRBJ2-7; 10 nucleotides agree with TRBD1. With 9 bases clipped from V and 4 bases from J, the junction kept 6 bases outside the gene matches. Germline V gene data show CDR1 as KGHSH and CDR2 as LQKENI. The CDR3 spans 13 residues. The CDR3 protein is CASLAGQGYEQYF. DNA for the CDR3: TGTGCCAGTTTGGCGGGACAGGGGTACGAGCAGTACTTC. The variable domain in full, completed from reference TRBV18 and TRBJ2-7, reads NAGVMQNPRHLVRRRGQEARLRCSPMKGHSHVYWYRQLPEEGLKFMVYLQKENIIDESGMPKERFSAEFPKEGPSILRIQQVVRGDSAAYFCASLAGQGYEQYFGPGTRLTVT.